This T cell receptor beta chain was documented in a study of CD8+CD57+ T cells in acquired aplastic anemia. At the level of the study: Sorted CD4+ and CD8+ cells yielded DNA averaging around 3.2 ug.

Sequenced patients had shown CD8+CD57+ cell expansion by flow cytometry. The V end was cut by 0 bases, the J end by 8 bases, with 14 bases between. CDR1 is LNHNV and CDR2 is YYDKDF in the germline V gene (reference sequence). CDR3 length equals 15 residues. Genomic DNA templated the TCR beta VDJ and CDR3 profiling. TCRdb reprocessed the reads via MiXCR and lists one record per CDR3 protein. The sample contains over 150,000 distinct CDR3 sequences, 70% to 80% of which appear only once. J is TRBJ2-1 and V is TRBV15; D is ambiguous. Sequenced sample: sorted CD4+, CD8+, or CD8+CD57+ T cells (not recorded which) from PBMCs. The sequence derives from a human donor with aplastic anemia. CDR3: CATSREGLPVDEQFF. CDR3 DNA sequence: TGTGCCACCAGCAGAGAAGGGTTGCCGGTCGATGAGCAGTTCTTC.